The text below deals with one TCR beta chain. Trimming left V 1 base short and J 9 bases short, with 15 bases between. The CDR3 runs 13 residues. In germline, CDR1 is GTSNPN, CDR2 SVGIG (reference sequence). Profiling relied on immunoSEQ multiplex PCR, and the TCRdb table lists in-frame clones only, not all of them. The sample contains more than 85,000 clones, 82% of which appear only once. The entry originates in a study of PD-1 blockade in mismatch repair-deficient tumors. V usage is TRBV30 and J usage is TRBJ1-2; D is perhaps TRBD1 (5 bases). This specimen consisted of peripheral blood, obtained 36 weeks after starting pembrolizumab. The source is an adult with mismatch repair-deficient cancer. The chain's CDR3 is CAWSEGTGRSYTF. The CDR3 DNA sequence: TGTGCCTGGAGTGAAGGAACAGGTCGAAGCTACACCTTC.